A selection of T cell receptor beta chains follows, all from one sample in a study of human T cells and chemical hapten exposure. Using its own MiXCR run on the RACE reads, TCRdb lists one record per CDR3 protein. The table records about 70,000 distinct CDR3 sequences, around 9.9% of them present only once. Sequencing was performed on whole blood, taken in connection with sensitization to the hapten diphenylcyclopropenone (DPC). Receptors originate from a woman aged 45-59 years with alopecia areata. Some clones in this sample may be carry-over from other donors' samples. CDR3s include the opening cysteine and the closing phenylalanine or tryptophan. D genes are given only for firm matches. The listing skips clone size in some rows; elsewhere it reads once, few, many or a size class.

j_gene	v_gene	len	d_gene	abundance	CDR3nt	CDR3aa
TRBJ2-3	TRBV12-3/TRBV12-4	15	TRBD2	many	TGTGCCAGCAGTACGCCGGGACTAAGCACAGATACGCAGTATTTT	CASSTPGLSTDTQYF
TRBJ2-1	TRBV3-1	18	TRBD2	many	TGTGCCAGCAGCCAACGAACTAGCGGGGAGAGCTCCTACAATGAGCAGTTCTTC	CASSQRTSGESSYNEQFF
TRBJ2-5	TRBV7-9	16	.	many	TGTGCCAGCAGCCCGTCCGTCAGCCTGTACCAAGAGACCCAGTACTTC	CASSPSVSLYQETQYF
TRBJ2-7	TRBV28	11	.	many	TGTGCCAGCAGCGGAAGTTACGAGCAGTACTTC	CASSGSYEQYF
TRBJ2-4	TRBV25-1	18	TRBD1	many	TGTGCCAGCAGTGAGAGTTTTGGACAGGGGCGAGCCAAAAACATTCAGTACTTC	CASSESFGQGRAKNIQYF
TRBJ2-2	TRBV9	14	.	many	TGTGCCAGCAGCGTGGTTCCCCACACCGGGGAGCTGTTTTTT	CASSVVPHTGELFF
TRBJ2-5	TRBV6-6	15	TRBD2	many	TGTGCCAGCAGTTACGGGAGGGGCCCGGCCGAGACCCAGTACTTC	CASSYGRGPAETQYF
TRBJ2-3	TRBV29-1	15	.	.	TGCAGCGTTGAAGATGTGGCAGGGGTCCCAGATACGCAGTATTTT	CSVEDVAGVPDTQYF
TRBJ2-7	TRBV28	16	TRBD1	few	TGTGCCAGCAGTTTTCACGGGACAGATCGTTCCTACGAGCAGTACTTC	CASSFHGTDRSYEQYF
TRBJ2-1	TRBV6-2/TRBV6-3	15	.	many	TGTGCCAGCAGGCCCTACAGGAGCTCCTACAATGAGCAGTTCTTC	CASRPYRSSYNEQFF
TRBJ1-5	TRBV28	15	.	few	TGTGCCAGCATCGGAGACCCATATAGCAATCAGCCCCAGCATTTT	CASIGDPYSNQPQHF
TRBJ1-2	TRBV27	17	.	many	TGTGCCAGCAGTCAATCCTGGGGGCCCCCAGAAAACTATGGCTACACCTTC	CASSQSWGPPENYGYTF
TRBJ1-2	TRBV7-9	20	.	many	TGTGCCAGCAGCCCTGTGATACATAAGACAGGAATTATAGCTAACTATGGCTACACCTTC	CASSPVIHKTGIIANYGYTF
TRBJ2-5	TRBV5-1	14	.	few	TGCGCCAGCAGCAATAAGGACTACCAAGAGACCCAGTACTTC	CASSNKDYQETQYF
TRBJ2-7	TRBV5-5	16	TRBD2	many	TGTGCCAGCAGCTTGCCGGGACTAGCGGGAGTTCGCGAGCAGTACTTC	CASSLPGLAGVREQYF
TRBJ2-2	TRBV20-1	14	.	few	TGCAGTGCTAAGGGACAATCGAACACCGGGGAGCTGTTTTTT	CSAKGQSNTGELFF
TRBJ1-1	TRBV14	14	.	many	TGTGCCAGCAGCCGGTCGGGGAAAGTGAAGGGGGCTTTCTTT	CASSRSGKVKGAFF
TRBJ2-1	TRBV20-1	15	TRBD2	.	TGCAGTGCAGCCCCTACTAGCGGGAGGGCCGGCGGGCAGTTCTTC	CSAAPTSGRAGGQFF
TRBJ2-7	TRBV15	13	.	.	TGTGCCACCAGCAGAGATAGGAGGAACGAGCAGTACTTC	CATSRDRRNEQYF
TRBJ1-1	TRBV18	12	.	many	TGTGCCAGCTCAGAAAGGGATGGAGAAGCTTTCTTT	CASSERDGEAFF
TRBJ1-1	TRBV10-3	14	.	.	TGTGCCATCAGTGGTATAGGGGTGGATACTGAAGCTTTCTTT	CAISGIGVDTEAFF
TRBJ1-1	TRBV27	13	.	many	TGTGCCAGCAGTCGCTCCGGCGGCTCAGGAGCTTTCTTT	CASSRSGGSGAFF
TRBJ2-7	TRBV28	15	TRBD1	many	TGTGCCAGCAGTTTAGGGAGGACAGGGACCTACGAGCAGTACTTC	CASSLGRTGTYEQYF
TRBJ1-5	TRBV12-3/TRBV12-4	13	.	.	TGTGCCAGCAGCTCCGGACTGGGAACGGCCCAGCATTTT	CASSSGLGTAQHF
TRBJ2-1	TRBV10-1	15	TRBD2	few	TGCGCCAGCAGTGCTACGGGAGGGCCCTACAATGAGCAGTTCTTC	CASSATGGPYNEQFF
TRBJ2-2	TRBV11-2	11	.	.	TGTGCCAGCAGCTTAGTCGGGGAGCTGTTTTTT	CASSLVGELFF
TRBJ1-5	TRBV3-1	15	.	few	TGTGCCAGCAGCGAGGGGGTTATTAGCAATCAGCCCCAGCATTTT	CASSEGVISNQPQHF
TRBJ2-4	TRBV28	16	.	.	TGTGCCAGCAATCCTGGAGGGGGGTGGACCAAAAACATTCAGTACTTC	CASNPGGGWTKNIQYF
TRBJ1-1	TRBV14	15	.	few	TGTGCCAGCAGCCCTCCTGGGGGGCGGTACACTGAAGCTTTCTTT	CASSPPGGRYTEAFF
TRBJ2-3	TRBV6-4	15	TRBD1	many	TGTGCCAGCAGCCCCGGGACAGATAGCACAGATACGCAGTATTTT	CASSPGTDSTDTQYF
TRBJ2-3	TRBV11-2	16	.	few	TGTGCCAGCAGCCTGAGACCGGGACTTAGCACAGATACGCAGTATTTT	CASSLRPGLSTDTQYF
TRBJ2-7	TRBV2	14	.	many	TGTGCCAGCATAATGTTCTCCGGGGCCTACGAGCAGTACTTC	CASIMFSGAYEQYF
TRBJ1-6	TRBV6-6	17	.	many	TGTGCCAGCAGTTACCCCCAGGGCACCGGGTATAATTCACCCCTCCACTTT	CASSYPQGTGYNSPLHF
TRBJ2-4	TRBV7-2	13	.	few	TGTGCCAGCAGCATAACTCTCCCTTGGATTCAGTACTTC	CASSITLPWIQYF
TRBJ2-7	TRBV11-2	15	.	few	TGTGCCAGCAGCTTATACTCGGCGCTTTCCGGGGAGCAGTACTTC	CASSLYSALSGEQYF
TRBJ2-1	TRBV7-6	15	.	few	TGTGCCAGCAGCTTAGCGGCGGGAAACTACAATGAGCAGTTCTTC	CASSLAAGNYNEQFF
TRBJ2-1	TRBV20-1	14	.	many	TGCAGTGCTCGGAGGGGCGGTCAGCGAGGAGAGCAGTTCTTC	CSARRGGQRGEQFF
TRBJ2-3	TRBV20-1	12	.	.	TGCAGTGCAAGGACTACGACCGATACGCAGTATTTT	CSARTTTDTQYF
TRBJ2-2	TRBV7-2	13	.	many	TGTGCCAGCAGCGATAGGAACACCGGGGAGCTGTTTTTT	CASSDRNTGELFF
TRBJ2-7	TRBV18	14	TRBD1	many	TGTGCCAGCTCACCCGGGACAGGTTTCTACGAGCAGTACTTC	CASSPGTGFYEQYF
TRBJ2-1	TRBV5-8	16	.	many	TGTGCCAGCAGCAGGGGGCCTCGGGAGCCCTACAATGAGCAGTTCTTC	CASSRGPREPYNEQFF
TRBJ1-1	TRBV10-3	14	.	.	TGTGCCATCAGTGAGTCGGCCGGCGGCACTGAAGCTTTCTTT	CAISESAGGTEAFF
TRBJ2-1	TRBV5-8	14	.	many	TGTGCCAGCAGCTTGTATCGCGACTACAATGAGCAGTTCTTC	CASSLYRDYNEQFF
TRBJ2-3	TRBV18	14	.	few	TGTGCCAGCTCACCTGGACAGAAGGCAGATACGCAGTATTTT	CASSPGQKADTQYF
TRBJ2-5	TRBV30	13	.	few	TGTGCCTGGAGTACGACTAGGCCAGAGACCCAGTACTTC	CAWSTTRPETQYF
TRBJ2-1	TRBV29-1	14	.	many	TGCAGCTTCGGCAGGGGTCTACGGAGTAATGAGCAGTTCTTC	CSFGRGLRSNEQFF
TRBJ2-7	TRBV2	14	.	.	TGTGCCAGCACCTACCACGGGACTGCCTCAGAGCAGTACTTC	CASTYHGTASEQYF
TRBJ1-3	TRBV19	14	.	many	TGTGCCAGTACCGAAGACCGCTCTGGAAACACCATATATTTT	CASTEDRSGNTIYF
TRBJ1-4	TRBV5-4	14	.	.	TGTGCCAGCAGCTTTACTGGAGGGAATGAAAAACTGTTTTTT	CASSFTGGNEKLFF
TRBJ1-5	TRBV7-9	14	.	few	TGTGCCAGCAGCTCGGACAAAAGCAATCAGCCCCAGCATTTT	CASSSDKSNQPQHF
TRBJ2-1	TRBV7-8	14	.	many	TGTGCCAGCAGCTTAGTACGGGAGATCAATGAGCAGTTCTTC	CASSLVREINEQFF
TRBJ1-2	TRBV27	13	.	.	TGTGCCAGCAGTTCGCGGGCGGACTATGGCTACACCTTC	CASSSRADYGYTF
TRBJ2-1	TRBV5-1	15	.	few	TGCGCCAGCAGCTTGGGACCGGCCTCATACAATGAGCAGTTCTTC	CASSLGPASYNEQFF